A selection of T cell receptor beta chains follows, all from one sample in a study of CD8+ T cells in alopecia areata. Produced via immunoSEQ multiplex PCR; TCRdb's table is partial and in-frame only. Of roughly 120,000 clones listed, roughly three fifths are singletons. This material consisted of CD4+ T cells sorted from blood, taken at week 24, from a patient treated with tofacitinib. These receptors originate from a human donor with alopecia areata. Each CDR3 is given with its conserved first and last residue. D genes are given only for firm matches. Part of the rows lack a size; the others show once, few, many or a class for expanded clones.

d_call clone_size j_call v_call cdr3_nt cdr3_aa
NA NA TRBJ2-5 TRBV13 TGTGCCAGCAGCCTCCGTGGAGGGATGAGGAAAGAGACCCAGTACTTC CASSLRGGMRKETQYF
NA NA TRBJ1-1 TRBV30 TGTGCCTGGAGTGGAGGGAAAACTGAAGCTTTCTTT CAWSGGKTEAFF
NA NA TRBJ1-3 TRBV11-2 TGTGCCAGCAGTGACCAGGACAGCTCTGGAAACACCATATATTTT CASSDQDSSGNTIYF
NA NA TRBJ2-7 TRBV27 TGTGCCAGCAGTTTTCGACGGGGTCTGGAGCAGTACTTC CASSFRRGLEQYF
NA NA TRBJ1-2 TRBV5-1 TGCGCCAGCAGCCCACTCGACGGACCTAACTATGGCTACACCTTC CASSPLDGPNYGYTF
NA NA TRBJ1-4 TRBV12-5 TGTGCTAGTGGGGACGACCGGCGCGACGAAAAACTGTTTTTT CASGDDRRDEKLFF
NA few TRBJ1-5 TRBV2 TGTGCCAGCAGTGACGGCCGGGAGCCCCAGCATTTT CASSDGREPQHF
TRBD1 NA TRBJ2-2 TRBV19 TGTGCCAGTAGTTCGGGACAGTACACCGGGGAGCTGTTTTTT CASSSGQYTGELFF
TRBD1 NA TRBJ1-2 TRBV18 TGTGCCAGCTCACCAAGGACAGGGGGCGAGGGGAACTATGGCTACACCTTC CASSPRTGGEGNYGYTF
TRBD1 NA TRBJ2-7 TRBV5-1 TGCGCCAGCAGCTCGACAGGGCACGAGCAGTACTTC CASSSTGHEQYF
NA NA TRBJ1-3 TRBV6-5 TGTGCCAGCAGGGACTTGAGCTCTGGAAACACCATATATTTT CASRDLSSGNTIYF
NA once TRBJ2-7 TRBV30 TGTGCCTGGAGTTTGGGGGAAGCCTACGAGCAGTACTTC CAWSLGEAYEQYF
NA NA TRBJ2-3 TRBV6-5 TGTGCCAGCGGGGGGGCTAACACAGATACGCAGTATTTT CASGGANTDTQYF
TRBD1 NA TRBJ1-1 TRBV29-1 TGCAGCGTCGAACCTGACAGGGGCACTGAAGCTTTCTTT CSVEPDRGTEAFF
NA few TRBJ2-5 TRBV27 TGTGCCAGCAGTCCCAACACAGGGTTATGGGGTGAGACCCAGTACTTC CASSPNTGLWGETQYF
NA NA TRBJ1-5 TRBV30 TGTGCCTGGAGTAGGGCAGGGAGTCAGCCCCAGCATTTT CAWSRAGSQPQHF
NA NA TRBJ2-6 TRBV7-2 TGTGCCAGCAGCTACGCAGGGGCCAACGTCCTGACTTTC CASSYAGANVLTF
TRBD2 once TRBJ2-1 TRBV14 TGTGCCAGCAGCCAACAAATAGCGGGGGGGCAGTTCTTC CASSQQIAGGQFF
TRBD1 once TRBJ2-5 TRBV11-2 TGTGCCAGCAGCTCCGACAGGGGCGTGGAGACCCAGTACTTC CASSSDRGVETQYF
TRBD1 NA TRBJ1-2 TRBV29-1 TGCAGCGCGCAGACAGGGGGCCTTGGCTACACCTTC CSAQTGGLGYTF
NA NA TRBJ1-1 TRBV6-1 TGTGCCAGCAGTAGGGTGGGCACTGAAGCTTTCTTT CASSRVGTEAFF
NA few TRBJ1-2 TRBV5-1 TGCGCCAGCAGCTTCGGTGAAGTTTCGGGCGGCTACACCTTC CASSFGEVSGGYTF
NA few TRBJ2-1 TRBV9 TGTGCCAGCACTTGGGGGCCATACAATGAGCAGTTCTTC CASTWGPYNEQFF
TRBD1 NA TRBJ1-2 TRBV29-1 TGCAGCGTTGACGAACCTTGGACAGGGTCCTATGGCTACACCTTC CSVDEPWTGSYGYTF
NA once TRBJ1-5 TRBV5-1 TGCGCCAGCAGCTTTGGCGGGTTGGGCAATCAGCCCCAGCATTTT CASSFGGLGNQPQHF
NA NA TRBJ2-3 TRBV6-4 TGTGCCAGCAGTGTGGAGGGGGTTTCAACAGATACGCAGTATTTT CASSVEGVSTDTQYF
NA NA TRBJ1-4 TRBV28 TGTGCCAGCAGCTCACCGGGGGGCATAGGAGAACTGTTTTTT CASSSPGGIGELFF
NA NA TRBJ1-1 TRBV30 TGTGCCTGGCGGGTGGAACGAGCTTTCTTT CAWRVERAFF
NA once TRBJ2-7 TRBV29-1 TGCAGCGTTGTGACGTACCCCTACGAGCAGTACTTC CSVVTYPYEQYF
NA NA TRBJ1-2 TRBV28 TGTGCCAGCAGTTTGGGGACATCCTATGGCTACACCTTC CASSLGTSYGYTF
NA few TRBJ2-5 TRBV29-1 TGCAGCGTGCGAGCTTTTCAAGAGACCCAGTACTTC CSVRAFQETQYF
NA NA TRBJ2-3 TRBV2 TGTGCCACAACCGGGGCTAACACAGATACGCAGTATTTT CATTGANTDTQYF
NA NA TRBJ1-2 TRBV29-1 TGCAGCGTTCTAGAATGGGACCCGCTTGGCTACACCTTC CSVLEWDPLGYTF
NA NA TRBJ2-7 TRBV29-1 TGCAGCGCACGCGGGGACTCCTACGAGCAGTACTTC CSARGDSYEQYF
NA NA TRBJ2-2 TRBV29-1 TGCAGCGCCGGGGTCACAAGCACCGGGGAGCTGTTTTTT CSAGVTSTGELFF
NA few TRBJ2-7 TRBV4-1 TGCGCCAGCAGCCAAGATCTGCAGGGTGGGTGGAACGAGCAGTACTTC CASSQDLQGGWNEQYF
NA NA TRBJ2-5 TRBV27 TGTGCCAGCAGGCTGGGGGAGACCCAGTACTTC CASRLGETQYF
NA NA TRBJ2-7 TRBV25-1 TGTGCCAGCAGCTCAGGTGACTACGAGCAGTACTTC CASSSGDYEQYF
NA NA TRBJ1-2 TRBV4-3 TGCGCCAGCAGCCAAGACCGCATATATGGCTACACCTTC CASSQDRIYGYTF
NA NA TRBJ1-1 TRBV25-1 TGTGCCAGCAGTGCCGGGACGTTGATGAACACTGAAGCTTTCTTT CASSAGTLMNTEAFF
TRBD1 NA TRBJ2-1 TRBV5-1 TGCGCCAGCAGCTTGGGGCAGGGGGCCTACAATGAGCAGTTCTTC CASSLGQGAYNEQFF
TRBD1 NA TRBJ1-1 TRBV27 TGTGCCAGCAGACCTGGAGGGACAGAGAACACTGAAGCTTTCTTT CASRPGGTENTEAFF
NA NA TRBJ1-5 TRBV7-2 TGTGCCAGCAGCTTTCAGGGAGCGGGCAATCAGCCCCAGCATTTT CASSFQGAGNQPQHF
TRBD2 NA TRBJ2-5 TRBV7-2 TGTGCCAGCAGCTTCCGGACTAGCGGGGGGATTTTGGGGACCCAGTACTTC CASSFRTSGGILGTQYF
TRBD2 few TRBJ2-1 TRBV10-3 TGTGCCATCAGGCCTGCGGCGGGGGGGAGGAATGAGCAGTTCTTC CAIRPAAGGRNEQFF
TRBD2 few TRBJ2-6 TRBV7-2 TGTGCCAGCATCCTACCCGGATTAGCGGGCTCTGGGGCCAACGTCCTGACTTTC CASILPGLAGSGANVLTF
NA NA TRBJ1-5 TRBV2 TGTGCCAGCAGTCTCGACAGAAATAGCAATCAGCCCCAGCATTTT CASSLDRNSNQPQHF
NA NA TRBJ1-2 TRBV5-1 TGCGCCAGCAGCTTTGGAAGTCGGCCCTATGGCTACACCTTC CASSFGSRPYGYTF
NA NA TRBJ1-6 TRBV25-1 TGTGCCAGCAGTGAAGGTCCGGGACATACCGCACCCCTCCACTTT CASSEGPGHTAPLHF
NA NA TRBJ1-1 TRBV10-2 TGCGCCAGCAGTGACAGGGGTTGGACTGAAGCTTTCTTT CASSDRGWTEAFF
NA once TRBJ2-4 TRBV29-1 TGCAGCGTTGAGGGAGGCGGAAACATTCAGTACTTC CSVEGGGNIQYF
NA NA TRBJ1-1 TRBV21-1 TGTGCCATTTCTAGACAGGAGAACACTGAAGCTTTCTTT CAISRQENTEAFF
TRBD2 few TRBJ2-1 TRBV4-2 TGTGCCAGCACTGAAAGCGGGGATTATTCCTACAATGAGCAGTTCTTC CASTESGDYSYNEQFF